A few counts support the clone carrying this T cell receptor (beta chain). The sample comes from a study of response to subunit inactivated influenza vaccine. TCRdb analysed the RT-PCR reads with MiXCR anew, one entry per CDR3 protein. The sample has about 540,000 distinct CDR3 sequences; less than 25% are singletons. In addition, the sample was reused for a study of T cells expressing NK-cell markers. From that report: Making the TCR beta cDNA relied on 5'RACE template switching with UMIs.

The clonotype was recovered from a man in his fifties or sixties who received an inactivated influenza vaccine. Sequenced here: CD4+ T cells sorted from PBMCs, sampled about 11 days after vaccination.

CDR3 DNA sequence: TGTGCCAGCAGCTTCACTAGCGGCAATGAGCAGTTCTTC. The encoded protein is CASSFTSGNEQFF. This chain uses TRBV7-9 with TRBJ2-1, with 8 bases identical to TRBD2. The CDR3 is made up of 13 amino acids. The trim removed 3 bases at V and 6 bases at J, leaving 1 base unmatched. Germline V gene lookup returns CDR1 SEHNR and CDR2 FQNEAQ (reference sequence).